The rows below give T cell receptor beta chains drawn from one sample of a study of cytomegalovirus exposure and HLA in healthy donors. Libraries were prepared by immunoSEQ multiplex PCR; TCRdb keeps only in-frame clonotypes and omits some of them. The data contain roughly 150,000 clones, about three quarters of them singletons. What was sequenced was PBMCs. The source is a male donor in good health and CMV-seronegative. Both conserved end residues are trimmed from each CDR3.

V gene: TRBV30
J gene: TRBJ1-3
CDR3 protein: AWSPAVRNTIY

V gene: TRBV2
J gene: TRBJ1-2
CDR3 protein: ASSNSPNYGYT

V gene: TRBV6-1
J gene: TRBJ2-7
CDR3 protein: ASRVASGTTYEQY

V gene: TRBV30
J gene: TRBJ2-3
CDR3 protein: AWYPGGTDTQY

V gene: TRBV6-1
J gene: TRBJ1-3
CDR3 protein: AGRQGSSGNTIY

V gene: TRBV7-2
J gene: TRBJ1-2
CDR3 protein: ASSLGQLGYT

V gene: TRBV25-1
J gene: TRBJ2-7
CDR3 protein: ASGGTLGYEQY

V gene: TRBV5-5
J gene: TRBJ1-3
CDR3 protein: ASSLTSGTASSGNTIY

V gene: TRBV12-5
J gene: TRBJ2-7
CDR3 protein: ASGSGGKYEQY

V gene: TRBV6-1
J gene: TRBJ1-5
CDR3 protein: ASSEQGYSNQPQH

V gene: TRBV4-1
J gene: .
CDR3 protein: ASSQGETSGNEQY

V gene: TRBV7-9
J gene: TRBJ1-1
CDR3 protein: ASSIPGGTEAF

V gene: TRBV30
J gene: TRBJ1-3
CDR3 protein: AWSYRTTGRGNTIY

V gene: TRBV7-9
J gene: TRBJ2-1
CDR3 protein: ASSSNLGGASYNEQF

V gene: TRBV10-3
J gene: TRBJ2-1
CDR3 protein: AISESGGVSPYNEQF

V gene: TRBV4-1
J gene: TRBJ2-1
CDR3 protein: ASSQDPGLAVEQF

V gene: TRBV11-3
J gene: TRBJ1-4
CDR3 protein: ASSDRINEKLF

V gene: TRBV27
J gene: TRBJ2-7
CDR3 protein: ASSPYRDRDSSGEQY

V gene: TRBV5-1
J gene: TRBJ2-5
CDR3 protein: ASRQGVGETQY

V gene: TRBV30
J gene: TRBJ1-3
CDR3 protein: AWSSGSGNTIY

V gene: TRBV9
J gene: TRBJ1-2
CDR3 protein: ASSVNPRTGGDYGYT

V gene: TRBV9
J gene: TRBJ1-1
CDR3 protein: ASSVGGGLNTEAF

V gene: TRBV2
J gene: TRBJ1-2
CDR3 protein: ASSEVAANYGYT

V gene: TRBV4-1
J gene: TRBJ1-2
CDR3 protein: ASSQKDFSNYGYT

V gene: TRBV5-1
J gene: TRBJ2-1
CDR3 protein: ASSLGLAGGDEQF

V gene: TRBV7-9
J gene: TRBJ1-5
CDR3 protein: SSSPGSQPQH

V gene: TRBV2
J gene: TRBJ1-5
CDR3 protein: ASSRTGGQTVNQPQH

V gene: TRBV5-6
J gene: TRBJ2-3
CDR3 protein: ASSLGVYRTDTQY